The rows below give T cell receptor beta chains drawn from one sample of a study of T cell clonotyping in hematopoietic cell transplantation. TCRdb's table, derived via immunoSEQ multiplex PCR, lists solely in-frame clones and lacks some. The data contain approximately 8,000 clones, over 65% of them singletons. The material sequenced was peripheral blood mononuclear cells, taken 100 days after allogeneic stem cell transplant. These receptors originate from a male patient between 60 and 69 years old who had an allogeneic stem cell transplant from an unrelated donor, so the T cells may come from the graft donor. Some clones in this sample may be carry-over from other donors' samples. CDR3s include the opening cysteine and the closing phenylalanine or tryptophan. The D gene is left open where the match is weak. Size is stated for part of the rows, as once, few or many counts, or as a class when the clone is expanded.

abundance: -
d_gene: TRBD2
v_gene: TRBV5-1
j_gene: TRBJ2-7
CDR3aa: CASSLGGGEDEQYF
CDR3nt: TGCGCCAGCAGCTTGGGGGGGGGTGAGGACGAGCAGTACTTC

abundance: -
d_gene: -
v_gene: TRBV6-5
j_gene: TRBJ2-7
CDR3aa: CASSYSPGTYEQYF
CDR3nt: TGTGCCAGCAGTTACTCCCCGGGTACGTACGAGCAGTACTTC

abundance: once
d_gene: TRBD1
v_gene: TRBV6-4
j_gene: TRBJ1-2
CDR3aa: CASSGSSGGESGYTF
CDR3nt: TGTGCCAGCAGTGGGTCCTCAGGGGGAGAGAGTGGCTACACCTTC

abundance: medium-sized
d_gene: -
v_gene: TRBV2
j_gene: TRBJ1-1
CDR3aa: CASSGAGMNTEAFF
CDR3nt: TGTGCCAGCAGTGGAGCGGGGATGAACACTGAAGCTTTCTTT

abundance: once
d_gene: TRBD2
v_gene: TRBV6-5
j_gene: TRBJ2-2
CDR3aa: CASSYDGGGNTGELFF
CDR3nt: TGTGCCAGCAGTTACGATGGGGGGGGAAACACCGGGGAGCTGTTTTTT

abundance: few
d_gene: TRBD1
v_gene: TRBV4-1
j_gene: TRBJ2-1
CDR3aa: CASSRGQGFHNEQFF
CDR3nt: TGCGCCAGCAGCCGCGGACAGGGTTTCCACAATGAGCAGTTCTTC

abundance: -
d_gene: -
v_gene: TRBV10-2
j_gene: TRBJ1-1
CDR3aa: CASSELRGAAFF
CDR3nt: TGCGCCAGCAGTGAGTTAAGGGGGGCGGCTTTCTTT

abundance: once
d_gene: -
v_gene: TRBV11-3
j_gene: TRBJ1-1
CDR3aa: CASSSPPNTEAFF
CDR3nt: TGTGCCAGCTCATCACCTCCTAACACTGAAGCTTTCTTT

abundance: -
d_gene: -
v_gene: TRBV6-1
j_gene: TRBJ2-7
CDR3aa: CASTWGSYEQYF
CDR3nt: TGTGCCAGCACGTGGGGTTCCTACGAGCAGTACTTC

abundance: -
d_gene: -
v_gene: TRBV4-1
j_gene: TRBJ2-5
CDR3aa: CASSQDFLGPGTQYF
CDR3nt: TGCGCCAGCAGCCAAGATTTTCTAGGGCCCGGGACCCAGTACTTC

abundance: -
d_gene: -
v_gene: TRBV6-5
j_gene: TRBJ1-5
CDR3aa: CASRMGGFQPQHF
CDR3nt: TGTGCCAGCAGAATGGGGGGGTTTCAGCCCCAGCATTTT

abundance: -
d_gene: TRBD1
v_gene: TRBV9
j_gene: TRBJ1-4
CDR3aa: CASSGQLNEKLFF
CDR3nt: TGTGCCAGCTCGGGACAGCTAAATGAAAAACTGTTTTTT

abundance: once
d_gene: -
v_gene: TRBV28
j_gene: TRBJ1-4
CDR3aa: CASSLSMTGSREKLFF
CDR3nt: TGTGCCAGCAGTTTATCCATGACAGGTTCGAGGGAAAAACTGTTTTTT

abundance: -
d_gene: -
v_gene: TRBV30
j_gene: TRBJ1-4
CDR3aa: CAWSGTTNEKLFF
CDR3nt: TGTGCCTGGTCCGGGACAACTAATGAAAAACTGTTTTTT

abundance: many
d_gene: -
v_gene: TRBV7-8
j_gene: TRBJ1-1
CDR3aa: CASSYPGRTEAFF
CDR3nt: TGTGCCAGCAGCTACCCAGGTCGCACTGAAGCTTTCTTT

abundance: -
d_gene: -
v_gene: TRBV6-1
j_gene: TRBJ1-3
CDR3aa: CASSELAGDGNTIYF
CDR3nt: TGTGCCAGCAGTGAATTAGCCGGGGACGGAAACACCATATATTTT

abundance: -
d_gene: -
v_gene: TRBV6-4
j_gene: TRBJ1-5
CDR3aa: CASRRIGQPQHF
CDR3nt: TGTGCCAGCAGACGGATTGGTCAGCCCCAGCATTTT

abundance: -
d_gene: -
v_gene: TRBV7-9
j_gene: TRBJ1-1
CDR3aa: CASSLEELGEAFF
CDR3nt: TGTGCCAGCAGCTTAGAAGAGCTCGGGGAAGCTTTCTTT

abundance: -
d_gene: -
v_gene: TRBV5-6
j_gene: TRBJ1-1
CDR3aa: CASSLGFQDGEAFF
CDR3nt: TGTGCCAGCAGCTTGGGGTTCCAGGATGGAGAAGCTTTCTTT

abundance: -
d_gene: -
v_gene: TRBV11-2
j_gene: TRBJ1-5
CDR3aa: CASSLVSGENQPQHF
CDR3nt: TGTGCCAGCAGCTTAGTCTCTGGGGAAAATCAGCCCCAGCATTTT

abundance: -
d_gene: -
v_gene: TRBV27
j_gene: TRBJ1-1
CDR3aa: CASRVHTEAFF
CDR3nt: TGTGCCAGCAGGGTGCACACTGAAGCTTTCTTT

abundance: -
d_gene: -
v_gene: TRBV5-4
j_gene: TRBJ2-3
CDR3aa: CASSRSQGGTDTQYF
CDR3nt: TGTGCCAGCAGCCGCTCCCAGGGGGGTACAGATACGCAGTATTTT

abundance: -
d_gene: TRBD1
v_gene: TRBV19
j_gene: TRBJ1-5
CDR3aa: CASSLQGRFQPQHF
CDR3nt: TGTGCCAGTAGTTTACAGGGGAGGTTTCAGCCCCAGCATTTT

abundance: -
d_gene: -
v_gene: TRBV12-5
j_gene: TRBJ1-4
CDR3aa: CASGLTGRSEKLFF
CDR3nt: TGTGCTAGTGGCCTGACAGGCCGGAGTGAAAAACTGTTTTTT

abundance: few
d_gene: TRBD2
v_gene: TRBV25-1
j_gene: TRBJ2-1
CDR3aa: CASSDFGGSSYNEQFF
CDR3nt: TGTGCCAGCAGTGATTTTGGCGGGAGCTCCTACAATGAGCAGTTCTTC

abundance: -
d_gene: -
v_gene: TRBV30
j_gene: TRBJ1-1
CDR3aa: CAWDKYGEAFF
CDR3nt: TGTGCCTGGGACAAGTATGGAGAAGCTTTCTTT

abundance: -
d_gene: TRBD1
v_gene: TRBV6-6
j_gene: TRBJ1-5
CDR3aa: CASSLAPGGGNQPQHF
CDR3nt: TGTGCCAGCAGCCTGGCCCCAGGGGGCGGCAATCAGCCCCAGCATTTT

abundance: -
d_gene: -
v_gene: TRBV9
j_gene: TRBJ2-3
CDR3aa: CASSVVEGGTDTQYF
CDR3nt: TGTGCCAGCAGCGTAGTGGAGGGGGGCACAGATACGCAGTATTTT

abundance: -
d_gene: TRBD1
v_gene: TRBV5-1
j_gene: TRBJ1-5
CDR3aa: CASSFQGESNQPQHF
CDR3nt: TGCGCCAGCAGCTTCCAGGGGGAAAGCAATCAGCCCCAGCATTTT

abundance: once
d_gene: -
v_gene: TRBV9
j_gene: TRBJ1-1
CDR3aa: CASSVDWNTEAFF
CDR3nt: TGTGCCAGCAGCGTAGACTGGAACACTGAAGCTTTCTTT

abundance: -
d_gene: -
v_gene: TRBV19
j_gene: TRBJ1-5
CDR3aa: CASSISGAGNQPQHF
CDR3nt: TGTGCCAGTAGTATATCGGGGGCAGGCAATCAGCCCCAGCATTTT

abundance: few
d_gene: TRBD1
v_gene: TRBV7-8
j_gene: TRBJ1-2
CDR3aa: CASSWTGDGYTF
CDR3nt: TGTGCCAGCAGCTGGACAGGAGATGGCTACACCTTC

abundance: -
d_gene: -
v_gene: TRBV6-5
j_gene: TRBJ1-3
CDR3aa: CASSTSGNTIYF
CDR3nt: TGTGCCAGCAGTACCTCGGGAAACACCATATATTTT

abundance: few
d_gene: -
v_gene: TRBV11-2
j_gene: TRBJ2-7
CDR3aa: CASRSPGLLHEQYF
CDR3nt: TGTGCCAGCAGGAGCCCGGGACTTCTCCACGAGCAGTACTTC

abundance: -
d_gene: TRBD2
v_gene: TRBV7-6
j_gene: TRBJ2-5
CDR3aa: CASSLSRTSRMAHF
CDR3nt: TGTGCCAGCAGCTTATCTAGGACTAGCAGGATGGCCCACTTC